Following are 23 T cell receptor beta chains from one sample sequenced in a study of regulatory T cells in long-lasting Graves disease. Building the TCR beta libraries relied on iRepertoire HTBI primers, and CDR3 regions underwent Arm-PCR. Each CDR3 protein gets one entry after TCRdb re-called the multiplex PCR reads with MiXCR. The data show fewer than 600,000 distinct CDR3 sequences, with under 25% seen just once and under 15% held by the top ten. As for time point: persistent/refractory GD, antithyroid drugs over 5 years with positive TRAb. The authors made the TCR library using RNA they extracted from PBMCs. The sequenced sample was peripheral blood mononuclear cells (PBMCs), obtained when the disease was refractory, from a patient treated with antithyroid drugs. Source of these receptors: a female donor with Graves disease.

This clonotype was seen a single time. The CDR3 DNA reads TGTGCCAGCAGCGCATCAGATTACGAGCAGTACTTC. This encodes CASSASDYEQYF. The chain carries TRBV11-1 and TRBJ2-7; D gene ambiguous. The CDR3 loop spans 12 amino acids. V lost 5 bases and J 4 bases, leaving 9 bases between the germline ends. CDR1 is SGHAT, CDR2 FQDESV, per germline (reference sequence). Variable domain in full (rest from reference TRBV11-1 and TRBJ2-7): EAEVAQSPRYKITEKSQAVAFWCDPISGHATLYWYRQILGQGPELLVQFQDESVVDDSQLPKDRFSAERLKGVDSTLKIQPAELGDSAMYLCASSASDYEQYFGPGTRLTVT.

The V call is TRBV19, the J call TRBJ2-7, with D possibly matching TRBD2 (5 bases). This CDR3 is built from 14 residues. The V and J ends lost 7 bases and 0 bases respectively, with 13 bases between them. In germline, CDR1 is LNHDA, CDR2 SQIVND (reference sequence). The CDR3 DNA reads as TGTGCCAGTAATGAGGGCGGAAGCTCCTACGAGCAGTACTTC. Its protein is CASNEGGSSYEQYF.

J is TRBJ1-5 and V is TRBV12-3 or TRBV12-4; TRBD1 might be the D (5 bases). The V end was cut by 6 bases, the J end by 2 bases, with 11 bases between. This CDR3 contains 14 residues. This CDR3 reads CASRKQARNQPQHF. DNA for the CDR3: TGTGCCAGCAGGAAACAGGCCCGCAATCAGCCCCAGCATTTT.

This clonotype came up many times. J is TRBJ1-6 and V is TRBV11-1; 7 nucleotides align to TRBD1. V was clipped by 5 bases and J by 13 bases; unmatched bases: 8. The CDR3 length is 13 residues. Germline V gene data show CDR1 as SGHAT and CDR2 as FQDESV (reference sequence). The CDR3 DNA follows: TGTGCCAGCAGCCGACTGAGACAGGGCCCCCTCCACTTT. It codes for CASSRLRQGPLHF.

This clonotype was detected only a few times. CDR3 loop: CASSPSTGFSGNTIYF. DNA of the CDR3: TGTGCCAGCAGCCCAAGTACAGGGTTCTCTGGAAACACCATATATTTT. The chain carries TRBV7-2 and TRBJ1-3; a weak D match, TRBD1 (6 bases). Trimming stripped 5 bases from V and 0 bases from J, with 14 bases between. The CDR3 loop spans 16 amino acids. Per the germline V gene, CDR1 is SGHTA and CDR2 is FQGNSA.

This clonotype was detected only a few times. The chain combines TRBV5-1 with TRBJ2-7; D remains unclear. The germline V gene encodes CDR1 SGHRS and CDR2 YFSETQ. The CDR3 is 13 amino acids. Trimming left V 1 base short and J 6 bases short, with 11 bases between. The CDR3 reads CASSLQRLGEQYF. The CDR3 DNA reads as TGCGCCAGCAGCTTGCAAAGGCTTGGCGAGCAGTACTTC.

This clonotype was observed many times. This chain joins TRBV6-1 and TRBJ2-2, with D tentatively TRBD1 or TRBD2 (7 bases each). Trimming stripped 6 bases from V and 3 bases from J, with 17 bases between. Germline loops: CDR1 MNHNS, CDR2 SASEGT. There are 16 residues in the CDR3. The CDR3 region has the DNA TGTGCCAGCAGCCACCAACAGGGGAGGGACACCGGGGAGCTGTTTTTT. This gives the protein CASSHQQGRDTGELFF.

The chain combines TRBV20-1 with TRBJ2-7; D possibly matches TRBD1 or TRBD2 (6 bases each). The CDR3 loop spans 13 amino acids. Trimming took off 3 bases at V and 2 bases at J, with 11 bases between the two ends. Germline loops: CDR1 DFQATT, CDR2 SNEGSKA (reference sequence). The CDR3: CSASFGGTYEQYF. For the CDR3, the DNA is TGCAGTGCTAGCTTCGGGGGCACCTACGAGCAGTACTTC.

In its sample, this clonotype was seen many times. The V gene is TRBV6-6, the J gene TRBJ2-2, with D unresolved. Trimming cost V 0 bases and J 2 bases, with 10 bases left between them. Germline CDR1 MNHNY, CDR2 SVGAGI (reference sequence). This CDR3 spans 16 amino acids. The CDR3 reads CASSYSSTRNTGELFF. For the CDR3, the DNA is TGTGCCAGCAGTTACTCGAGCACGCGCAACACCGGGGAGCTGTTTTTT.

The CDR3 DNA follows: TGTGCCAGCAGCTTAAATCCTAGACTAGCGGGGGGTAACCAAGAGACCCAGTACTTC. This codes for CASSLNPRLAGGNQETQYF. The chain employs TRBV7-2 and TRBJ2-5; TRBD2 matches 13 bases. CDR3 length: 19 amino acids. The ends lost 2 bases at V and 0 bases at J; junction bases unmatched: 9. Germline lookup yields CDR1 SGHTA and CDR2 FQGNSA.

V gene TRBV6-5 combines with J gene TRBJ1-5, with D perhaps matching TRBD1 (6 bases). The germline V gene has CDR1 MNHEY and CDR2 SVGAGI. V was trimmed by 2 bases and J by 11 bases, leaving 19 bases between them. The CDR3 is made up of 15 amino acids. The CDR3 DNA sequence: TGTGCCAGCAGTTACGGAGGGGACACCTGGTTCGCCCAGCATTTT. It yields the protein CASSYGGDTWFAQHF.

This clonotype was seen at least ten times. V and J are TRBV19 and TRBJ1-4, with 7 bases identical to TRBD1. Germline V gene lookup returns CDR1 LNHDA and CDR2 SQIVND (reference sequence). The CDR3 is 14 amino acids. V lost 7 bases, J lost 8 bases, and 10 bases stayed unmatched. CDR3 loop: CASNPTGPGEKLFF. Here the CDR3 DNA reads TGTGCCAGTAACCCGACAGGGCCGGGCGAAAAACTGTTTTTT.

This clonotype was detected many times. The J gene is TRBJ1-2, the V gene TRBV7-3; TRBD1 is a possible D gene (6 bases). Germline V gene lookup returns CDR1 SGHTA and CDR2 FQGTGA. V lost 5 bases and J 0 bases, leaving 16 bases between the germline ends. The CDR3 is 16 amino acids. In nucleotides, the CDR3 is TGTGCCAGCAGCCTACACGGGACAACCTCTAACTATGGCTACACCTTC. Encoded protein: CASSLHGTTSNYGYTF.

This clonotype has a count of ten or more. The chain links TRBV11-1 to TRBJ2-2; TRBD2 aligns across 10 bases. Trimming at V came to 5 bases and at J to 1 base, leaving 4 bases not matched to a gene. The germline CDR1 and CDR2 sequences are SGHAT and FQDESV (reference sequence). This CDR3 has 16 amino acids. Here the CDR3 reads CASSPPSGGNTGELFF. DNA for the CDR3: TGTGCCAGCAGCCCTCCTAGCGGGGGGAACACCGGGGAGCTGTTTTTT.

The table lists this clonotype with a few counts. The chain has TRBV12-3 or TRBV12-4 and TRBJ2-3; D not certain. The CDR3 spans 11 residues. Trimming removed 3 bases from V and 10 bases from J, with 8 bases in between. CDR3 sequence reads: CASSLLGAQYF. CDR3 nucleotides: TGTGCCAGCAGTTTGTTGGGCGCGCAGTATTTT.

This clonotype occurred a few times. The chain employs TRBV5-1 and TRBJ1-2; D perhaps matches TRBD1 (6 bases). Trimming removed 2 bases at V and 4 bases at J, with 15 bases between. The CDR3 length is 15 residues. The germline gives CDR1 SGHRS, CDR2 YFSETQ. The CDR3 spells CASSLFQGTSYGYTF. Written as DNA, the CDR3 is TGCGCCAGCAGCTTATTTCAGGGGACCAGCTATGGCTACACCTTC.

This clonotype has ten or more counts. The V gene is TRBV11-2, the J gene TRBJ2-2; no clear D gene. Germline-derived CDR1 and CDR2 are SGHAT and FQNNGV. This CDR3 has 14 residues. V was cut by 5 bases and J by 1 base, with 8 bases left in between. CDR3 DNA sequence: TGTGCCAGCAGCGAGCCCAGGAACACCGGGGAGCTGTTTTTT. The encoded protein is CASSEPRNTGELFF.

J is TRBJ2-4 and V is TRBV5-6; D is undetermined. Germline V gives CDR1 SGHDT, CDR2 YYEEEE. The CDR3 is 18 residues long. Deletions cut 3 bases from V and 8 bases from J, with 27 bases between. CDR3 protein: CASSSDGIAGPQADIQYF. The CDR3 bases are TGTGCCAGCAGCTCTGATGGTATCGCCGGGCCTCAGGCGGACATTCAGTACTTC.

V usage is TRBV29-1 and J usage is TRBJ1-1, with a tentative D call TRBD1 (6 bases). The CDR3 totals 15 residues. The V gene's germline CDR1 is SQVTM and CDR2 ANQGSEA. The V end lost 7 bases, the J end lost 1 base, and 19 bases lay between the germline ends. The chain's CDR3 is CSARDTRRRNTEAFF. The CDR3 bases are TGCAGCGCCCGGGACACCCGGAGAAGGAACACTGAAGCTTTCTTT. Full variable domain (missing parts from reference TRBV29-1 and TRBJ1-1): SAVISQKPSRDICQRGTSLTIQCQVDSQVTMMFWYRQQPGQSLTLIATANQGSEATYESGFVIDKFPISRPNLTFSTLTVSNMSPEDSSIYLCSARDTRRRNTEAFFGQGTRLTVV.

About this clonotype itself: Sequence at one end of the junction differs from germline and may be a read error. Written as DNA, the CDR3 is TGTGCCATCAGTGAAGGGGCAAACACAGATGCGCAGTATTTT. Amino acid sequence: CAISEGANTDAQYF. The chain combines TRBV10-3 with TRBJ2-3, with TRBD1 as a possible D gene (5 bases). Germline V lookup: CDR1 ENHRY, CDR2 SYGVKD. CDR3 length: 14 amino acids.

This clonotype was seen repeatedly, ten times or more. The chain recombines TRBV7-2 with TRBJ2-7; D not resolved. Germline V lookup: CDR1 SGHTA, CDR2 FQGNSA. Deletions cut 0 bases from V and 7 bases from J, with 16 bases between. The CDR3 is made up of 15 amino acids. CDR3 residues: CASSLATWPPGEQYF. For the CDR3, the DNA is TGTGCCAGCAGCTTAGCGACTTGGCCCCCCGGGGAGCAGTACTTC.

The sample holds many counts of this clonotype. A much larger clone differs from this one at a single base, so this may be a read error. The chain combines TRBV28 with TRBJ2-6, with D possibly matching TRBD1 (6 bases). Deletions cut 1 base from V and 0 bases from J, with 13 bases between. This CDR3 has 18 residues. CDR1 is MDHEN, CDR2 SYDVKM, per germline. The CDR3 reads CASSLSDRFSSGANVLTF. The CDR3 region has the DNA TGTGCCAGCAGTTTATCAGACAGGTTCAGCTCTGGGGCCAACGTCCTGACTTTC.

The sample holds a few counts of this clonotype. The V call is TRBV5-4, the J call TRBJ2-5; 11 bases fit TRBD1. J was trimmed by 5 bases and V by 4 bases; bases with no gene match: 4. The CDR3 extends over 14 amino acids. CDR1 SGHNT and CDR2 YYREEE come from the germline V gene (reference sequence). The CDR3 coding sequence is TGTGCCAGCAGCGCGGACAGGGGGCGGGAGACCCAGTACTTC. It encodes CASSADRGRETQYF.